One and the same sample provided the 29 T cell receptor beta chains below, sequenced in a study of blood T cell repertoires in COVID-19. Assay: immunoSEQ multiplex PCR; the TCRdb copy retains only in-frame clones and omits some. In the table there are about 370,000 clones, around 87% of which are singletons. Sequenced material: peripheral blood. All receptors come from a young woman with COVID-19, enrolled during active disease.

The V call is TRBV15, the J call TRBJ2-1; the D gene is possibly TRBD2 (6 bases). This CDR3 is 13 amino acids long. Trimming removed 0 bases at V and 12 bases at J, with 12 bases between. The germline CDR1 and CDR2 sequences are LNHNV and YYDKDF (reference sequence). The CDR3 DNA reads TGTGCCACCAGCAGAGATCTAGGGCGGGGGCAGTTCTTC. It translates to CATSRDLGRGQFF.

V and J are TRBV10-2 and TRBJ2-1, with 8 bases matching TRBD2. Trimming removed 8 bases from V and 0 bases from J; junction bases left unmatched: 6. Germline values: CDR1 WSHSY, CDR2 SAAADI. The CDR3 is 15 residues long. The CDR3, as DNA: TGCGCCAGCCAGAAGCGGGAGTACTCCTACAATGAGCAGTTCTTC. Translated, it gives CASQKREYSYNEQFF.

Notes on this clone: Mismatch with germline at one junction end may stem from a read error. The CDR3 region is CARGGPETQYF. Here the CDR3 DNA reads TGTGCTCGTGGGGGGCCAGAGACCCAGTACTTC. The gene calls are TRBV12-5 and TRBJ2-5; D could derive from TRBD1 or TRBD2 (6 bases each). Germline V gene lookup returns CDR1 LGHNT and CDR2 FRNRAP. The CDR3 has 11 amino acids. Based on the CDR3 plus reference TRBV12-5 and TRBJ2-5, the full variable domain is DARVTQTPRHKVTEMGQEVTMRCQPILGHNTVFWYRQTMMQGLELLAYFRNRAPLDDSGMPKDRFSAEMPDATLATLKIQPSEPRDSAVYFCARGGPETQYFGPGTRLLVL.

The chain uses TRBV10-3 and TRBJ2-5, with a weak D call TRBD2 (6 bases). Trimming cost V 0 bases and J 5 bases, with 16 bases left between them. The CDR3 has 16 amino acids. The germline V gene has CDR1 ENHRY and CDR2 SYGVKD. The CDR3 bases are TGTGCCATCAGTGAGTCTAGGAGGGGAACTGGGGAGACCCAGTACTTC. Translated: CAISESRRGTGETQYF.

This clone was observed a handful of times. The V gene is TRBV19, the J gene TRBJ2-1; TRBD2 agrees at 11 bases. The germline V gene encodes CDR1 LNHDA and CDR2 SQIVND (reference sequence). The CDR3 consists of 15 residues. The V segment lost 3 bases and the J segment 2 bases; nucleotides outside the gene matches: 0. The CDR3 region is CASSMTSGTYNEQFF. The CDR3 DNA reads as TGTGCCAGTAGTATGACTAGCGGGACCTACAATGAGCAGTTCTTC.

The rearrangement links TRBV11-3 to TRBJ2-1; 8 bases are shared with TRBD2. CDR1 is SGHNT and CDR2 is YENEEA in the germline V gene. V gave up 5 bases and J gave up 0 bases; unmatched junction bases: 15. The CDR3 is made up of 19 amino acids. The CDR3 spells CASSKRGGGTRSSYNEQFF. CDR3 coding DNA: TGTGCCAGCAGCAAGAGGGGCGGGGGGACTAGGAGCTCCTACAATGAGCAGTTCTTC.

The CDR3 loop reads CASSYSGRVGSYEQYF. The DNA for the CDR3 is TGTGCCAGCAGTTACTCTGGCAGGGTGGGCTCCTACGAGCAGTACTTC. J is TRBJ2-7 and V is TRBV6-7, with D possibly TRBD1 on 5 matching bases. TRBV6-7 is designated an ORF whose function remains uncertain. The CDR3 contains 16 residues. The ends were cut back, 0 bases at V and 0 bases at J, with 12 bases in the middle.

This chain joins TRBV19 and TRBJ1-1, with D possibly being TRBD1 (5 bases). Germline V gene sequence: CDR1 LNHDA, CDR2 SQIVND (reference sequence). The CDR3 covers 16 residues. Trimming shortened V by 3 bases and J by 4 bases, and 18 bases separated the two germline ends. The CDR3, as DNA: TGTGCCAGTAGTATCTTGGCAGGGTTCCCGACCACTGAAGCTTTCTTT. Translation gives CASSILAGFPTTEAFF.

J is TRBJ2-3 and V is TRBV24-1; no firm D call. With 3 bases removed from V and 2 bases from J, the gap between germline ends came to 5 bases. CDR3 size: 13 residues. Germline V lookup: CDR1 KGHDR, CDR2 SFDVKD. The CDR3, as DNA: TGTGCCACCAGTGATCCCCACACAGATACGCAGTATTTT. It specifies CATSDPHTDTQYF.

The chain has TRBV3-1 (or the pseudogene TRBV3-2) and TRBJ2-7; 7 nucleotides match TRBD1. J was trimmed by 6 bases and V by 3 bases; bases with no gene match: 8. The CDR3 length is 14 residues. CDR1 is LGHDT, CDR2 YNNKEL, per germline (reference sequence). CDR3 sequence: CASSHPTGPGEQYF. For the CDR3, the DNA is TGTGCCAGCAGCCACCCGACAGGGCCTGGCGAGCAGTACTTC.

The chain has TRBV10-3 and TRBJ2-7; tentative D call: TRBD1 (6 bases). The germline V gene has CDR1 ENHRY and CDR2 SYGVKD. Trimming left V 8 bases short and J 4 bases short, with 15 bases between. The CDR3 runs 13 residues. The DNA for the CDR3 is TGTGCCATCGGAGGACAGATCCTGTACGAGCAGTACTTC. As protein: CAIGGQILYEQYF.

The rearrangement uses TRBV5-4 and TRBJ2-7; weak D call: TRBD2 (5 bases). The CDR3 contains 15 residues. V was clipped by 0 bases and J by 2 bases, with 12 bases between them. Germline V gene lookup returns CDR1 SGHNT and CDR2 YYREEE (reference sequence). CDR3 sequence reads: CASSLGTDPTYEQYF. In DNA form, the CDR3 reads TGTGCCAGCAGCTTGGGGACTGACCCGACCTACGAGCAGTACTTC.

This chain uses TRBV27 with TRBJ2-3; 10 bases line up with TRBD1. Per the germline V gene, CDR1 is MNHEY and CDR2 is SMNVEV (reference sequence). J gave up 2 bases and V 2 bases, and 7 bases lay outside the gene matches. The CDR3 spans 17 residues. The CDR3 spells CASSLSAGTGVTDTQYF. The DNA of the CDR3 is TGTGCCAGCAGTTTAAGTGCCGGGACAGGGGTCACAGATACGCAGTATTTT.

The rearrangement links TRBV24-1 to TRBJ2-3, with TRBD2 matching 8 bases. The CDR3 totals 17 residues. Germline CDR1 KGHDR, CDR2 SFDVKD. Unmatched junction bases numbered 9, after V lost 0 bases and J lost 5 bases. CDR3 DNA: TGTGCCACCAGTGATTTGCAAGCGGGAGTTGGGGGAGATACGCAGTATTTT. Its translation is CATSDLQAGVGGDTQYF.

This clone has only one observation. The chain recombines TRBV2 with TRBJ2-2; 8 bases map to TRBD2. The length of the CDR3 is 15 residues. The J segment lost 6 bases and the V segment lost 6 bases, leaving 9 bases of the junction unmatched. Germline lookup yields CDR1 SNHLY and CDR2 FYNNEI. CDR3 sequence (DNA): TGTGCCAGCAGATCGGGACTAGGAAGCTCCGGGGAGCTGTTTTTT. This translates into CASRSGLGSSGELFF. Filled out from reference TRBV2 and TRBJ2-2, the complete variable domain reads EPEVTQTPSHQVTQMGQEVILRCVPISNHLYFYWYRQILGQKVEFLVSFYNNEISEKSEIFDDQFSVERPDGSNFTLKIRSTKLEDSAMYFCASRSGLGSSGELFFGEGSRLTVL.

The CDR3 sequence is CASSPGLAGGRGDTQYF. CDR3 in DNA: TGCGCCAGCAGCCCGGGACTAGCGGGAGGGCGCGGAGATACGCAGTATTTT. The J gene is TRBJ2-3, the V gene TRBV5-1; 16 bases align to TRBD2. Germline CDR1 and CDR2: SGHRS and YFSETQ. This CDR3 region has 17 residues. Unmatched junction bases numbered 7, after V lost 4 bases and J lost 5 bases.

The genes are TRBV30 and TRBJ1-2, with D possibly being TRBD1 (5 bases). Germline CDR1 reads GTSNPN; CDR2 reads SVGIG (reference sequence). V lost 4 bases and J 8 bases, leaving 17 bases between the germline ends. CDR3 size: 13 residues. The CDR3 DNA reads TGTGCCTGGACCTACCCGGGGGAAGGGGGCTACACCTTC. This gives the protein CAWTYPGEGGYTF.

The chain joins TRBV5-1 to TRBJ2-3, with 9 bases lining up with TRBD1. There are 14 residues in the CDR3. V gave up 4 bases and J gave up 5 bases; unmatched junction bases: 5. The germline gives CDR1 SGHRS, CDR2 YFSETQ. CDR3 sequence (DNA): TGCGCCAGCAGCACGGGACAGGGCGGAGATACGCAGTATTTT. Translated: CASSTGQGGDTQYF.

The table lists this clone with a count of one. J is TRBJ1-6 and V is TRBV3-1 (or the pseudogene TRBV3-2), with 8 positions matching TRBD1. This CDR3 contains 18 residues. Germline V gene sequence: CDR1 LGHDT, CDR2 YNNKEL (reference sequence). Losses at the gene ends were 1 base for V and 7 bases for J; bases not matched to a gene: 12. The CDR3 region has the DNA TGTGCCAGCAGCCAAGGACACCCGACAGGGGTAGGCAATTCACCCCTCCACTTT. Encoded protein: CASSQGHPTGVGNSPLHF.

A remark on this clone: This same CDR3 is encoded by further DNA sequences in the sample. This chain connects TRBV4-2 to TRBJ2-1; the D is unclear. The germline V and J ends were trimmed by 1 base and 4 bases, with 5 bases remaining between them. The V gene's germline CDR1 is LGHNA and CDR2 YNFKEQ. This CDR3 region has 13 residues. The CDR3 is CASSQAPYNEQFF. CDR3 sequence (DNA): TGTGCCAGCAGCCAAGCCCCATACAATGAGCAGTTCTTC.

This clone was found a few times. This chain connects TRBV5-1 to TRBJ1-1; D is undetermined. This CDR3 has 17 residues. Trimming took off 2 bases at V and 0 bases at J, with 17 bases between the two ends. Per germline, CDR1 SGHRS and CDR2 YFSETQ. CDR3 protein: CASSFIAGMPMNTEAFF. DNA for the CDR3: TGCGCCAGCAGCTTTATTGCCGGGATGCCCATGAACACTGAAGCTTTCTTT.

The CDR3 sequence is CSVEFNDKDGYTF. The CDR3 DNA reads as TGCAGCGTCGAATTCAATGACAAGGATGGCTACACCTTC. The rearrangement links TRBV29-1 to TRBJ1-2, with D hard to call. Deletions cut 6 bases from V and 6 bases from J, with 17 bases between. From germline, CDR1 is SQVTM and CDR2 ANQGSEA. The CDR3 is 13 amino acids. Based on the CDR3 plus reference TRBV29-1 and TRBJ1-2, the full variable domain is SAVISQKPSRDICQRGTSLTIQCQVDSQVTMMFWYRQQPGQSLTLIATANQGSEATYESGFVIDKFPISRPNLTFSTLTVSNMSPEDSSIYLCSVEFNDKDGYTFGSGTRLTVV.

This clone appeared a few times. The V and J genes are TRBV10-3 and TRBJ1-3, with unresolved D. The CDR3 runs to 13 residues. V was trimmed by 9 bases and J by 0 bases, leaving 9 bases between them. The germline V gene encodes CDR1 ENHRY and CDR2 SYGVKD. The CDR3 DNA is TGTGCCATTTGGCACCCCTCTGGAAACACCATATATTTT. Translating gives CAIWHPSGNTIYF.

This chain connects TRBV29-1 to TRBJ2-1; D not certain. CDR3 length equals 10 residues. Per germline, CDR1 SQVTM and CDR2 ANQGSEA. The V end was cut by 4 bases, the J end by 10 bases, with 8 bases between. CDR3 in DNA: TGCAGCGTTGTACGAGCGGAGCAGTTCTTC. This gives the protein CSVVRAEQFF.

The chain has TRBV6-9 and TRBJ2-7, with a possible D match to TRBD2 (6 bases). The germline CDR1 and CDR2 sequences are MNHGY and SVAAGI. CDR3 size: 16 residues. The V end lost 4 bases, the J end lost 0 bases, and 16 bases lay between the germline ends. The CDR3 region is CASSLRDPSDSYEQYF. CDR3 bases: TGTGCCAGCAGTTTAAGGGACCCTAGCGACTCCTACGAGCAGTACTTC.

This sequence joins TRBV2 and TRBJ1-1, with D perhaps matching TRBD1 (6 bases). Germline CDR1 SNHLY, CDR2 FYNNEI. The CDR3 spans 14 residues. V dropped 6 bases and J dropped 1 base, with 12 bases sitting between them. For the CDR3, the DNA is TGTGCCAGCAGGTACGGGACACAGAACACTGAAGCTTTCTTT. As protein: CASRYGTQNTEAFF.

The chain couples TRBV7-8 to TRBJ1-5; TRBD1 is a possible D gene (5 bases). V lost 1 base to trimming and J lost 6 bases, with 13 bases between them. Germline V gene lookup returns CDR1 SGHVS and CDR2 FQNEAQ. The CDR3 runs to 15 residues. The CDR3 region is CASSLGGGVAQPQHF. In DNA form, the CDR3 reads TGTGCCAGCAGCTTAGGTGGAGGGGTGGCTCAGCCCCAGCATTTT.

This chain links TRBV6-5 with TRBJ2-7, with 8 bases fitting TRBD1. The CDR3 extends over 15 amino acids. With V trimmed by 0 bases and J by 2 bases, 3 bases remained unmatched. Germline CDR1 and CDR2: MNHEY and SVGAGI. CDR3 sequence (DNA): TGTGCCAGCAGTTACTCGAGGGGACAGGCCTACGAGCAGTACTTC. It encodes CASSYSRGQAYEQYF.

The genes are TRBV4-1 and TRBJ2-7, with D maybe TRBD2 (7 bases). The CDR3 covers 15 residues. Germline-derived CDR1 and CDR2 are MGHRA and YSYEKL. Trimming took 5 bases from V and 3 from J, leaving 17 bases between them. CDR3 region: CASSSSSGGDYEQYF. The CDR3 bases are TGCGCCAGCAGCTCGAGCTCGGGGGGCGACTACGAGCAGTACTTC.